The clone carrying this TCR beta chain has more than one count but fewer than ten. The antigen remains undetermined. The CDR3 length is 13 residues. CDR1 and CDR2 (germline): ENHRY, SYGVKD. Trimming cost V 11 bases and J 9 bases, with 17 bases left between them. This record comes from a study of CD8+CD57+ T cells in acquired aplastic anemia. Study-wide background: DNA recovered from sorted CD4+ and CD8+ cells had a mean of approximately 3.5 ug. Findings and caveats of the study: For CD8+ Simpson's diversity, patients and controls showed no significant difference.

All patients picked for sequencing had shown, by flow cytometry, an expansion of CD8+CD57+ cells. Diagnosis of severe acquired aplastic anemia applied to all patients. Patient blood was sampled before any therapy had been received. Genomic DNA templated the TCR beta VDJ and CDR3 profiling. TCRdb reprocessed the reads with MiXCR, giving one entry per CDR3 protein. The data contain roughly 170,000 distinct CDR3 sequences, 48% of them seen just once; the ten biggest clones take up about an eighth. Sequencing input: sorted CD4+, CD8+, or CD8+CD57+ T cells (not recorded which) from PBMCs. The sequence was collected from a human donor with aplastic anemia. The gene calls are TRBV10-3 and TRBJ1-6, with D tentatively TRBD1 (6 bases). The CDR3, as DNA: TGTGCCCTACGGGAGGAGACAGGTTCACCCCTCCACTTT. It codes for CALREETGSPLHF.